This entry lists 6 T cell receptor beta chains sequenced from one sample in a study of beta chain features in type 1 diabetes. What was sequenced were expressed TCRB transcripts, since all of the isolated RNA had been reverse transcribed. The method was immunoSEQ multiplex PCR; TCRdb's version includes in-frame clones alone and lacks a portion of them. Of a few hundred thousand clones listed, roughly 15% are singletons. Sequenced: naive CD4+ T cells from blood. The receptors originated from a woman younger than 30 in good health.

This chain uses TRBV9 with TRBJ2-1; 7 bases are a match to TRBD1. CDR1 is SGDLS, CDR2 YYNGEE, per germline. J was trimmed by 6 bases and V by 0 bases; bases with no gene match: 9. The CDR3 totals 16 residues. CDR3 DNA sequence: TGTGCCAGCAGCGTAGTGTCGGGGACAGAAATCAATGAGCAGTTCTTC. Its translation is CASSVVSGTEINEQFF.

This clone was picked up a small number of times. The CDR3: CSATLREQYF. The DNA for the CDR3 is TGCAGTGCTACGCTACGCGAGCAGTACTTC. V is TRBV20-1 and J is TRBJ2-7; D remains unclear. V was pared by 4 bases and J by 6 bases, with 7 bases between. Germline assignment: CDR1 DFQATT and CDR2 SNEGSKA (reference sequence). This CDR3 comprises 10 residues.

The chain joins TRBV18 to TRBJ2-1; 7 positions match TRBD1. The V and J ends lost 4 bases and 0 bases, in that order; junction bases with no gene match: 6. The CDR3 has 16 amino acids. Looked up from germline, CDR1 is KGHSH and CDR2 is LQKENI. The CDR3 region has the DNA TGTGCCAGCTCACAGTGGACAGGTAGCTCCTACAATGAGCAGTTCTTC. It codes for CASSQWTGSSYNEQFF.

This clone appeared a few times. The chain's CDR3 is CASSQTTGFRAEAFF. In DNA, the CDR3 is TGTGCCAGCAGCCAAACCACAGGGTTTCGCGCTGAAGCTTTCTTT. The rearrangement links TRBV4-2 to TRBJ1-1, with D perhaps TRBD1 (6 bases). Per germline, CDR1 LGHNA and CDR2 YNFKEQ. This CDR3 has 15 amino acids. V lost 2 bases to trimming and J lost 6 bases, with 16 bases between them.

The V and J genes are TRBV6-5 and TRBJ1-1; 11 positions agree with TRBD1. Germline V lookup: CDR1 MNHEY, CDR2 SVGAGI. The CDR3 is made up of 15 amino acids. The ends lost 2 bases at V and 4 bases at J; junction bases unmatched: 3. Here the CDR3 DNA reads TGTGCCAGCAGTTACCTAGGACAGGGGGCCACTGAAGCTTTCTTT. Residues: CASSYLGQGATEAFF.

The V and J genes are TRBV19 and TRBJ1-1, with TRBD1 identical over 7 bases. The CDR3 is 14 residues long. The germline V gene has CDR1 LNHDA and CDR2 SQIVND (reference sequence). Trimming removed 5 bases from V and 3 bases from J; junction bases left unmatched: 6. The CDR3 reads CASSLRQGHTEAFF. Here the CDR3 DNA reads TGTGCCAGTAGTCTCCGACAGGGTCACACTGAAGCTTTCTTT.